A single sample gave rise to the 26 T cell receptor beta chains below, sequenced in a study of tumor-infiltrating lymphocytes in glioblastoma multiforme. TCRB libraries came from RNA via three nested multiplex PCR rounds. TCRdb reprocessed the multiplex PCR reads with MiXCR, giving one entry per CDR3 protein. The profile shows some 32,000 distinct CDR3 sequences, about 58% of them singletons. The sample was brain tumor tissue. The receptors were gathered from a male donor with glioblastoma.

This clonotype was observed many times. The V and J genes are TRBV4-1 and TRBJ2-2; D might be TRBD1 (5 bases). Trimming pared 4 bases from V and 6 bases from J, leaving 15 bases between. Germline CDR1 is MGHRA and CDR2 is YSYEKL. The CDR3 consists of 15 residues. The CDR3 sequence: CASSLGQGNAGELFF. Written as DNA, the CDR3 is TGCGCCAGCAGCCTGGGGCAGGGTAACGCCGGGGAGCTGTTTTTT.

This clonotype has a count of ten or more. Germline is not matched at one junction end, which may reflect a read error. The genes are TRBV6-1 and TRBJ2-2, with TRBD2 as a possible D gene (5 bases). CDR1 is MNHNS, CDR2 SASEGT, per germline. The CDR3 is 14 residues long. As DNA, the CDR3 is TGTGCCAGCAGTGATGTAGCGAACACCGGGGAGCTGCTTTTT. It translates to CASSDVANTGELLF.

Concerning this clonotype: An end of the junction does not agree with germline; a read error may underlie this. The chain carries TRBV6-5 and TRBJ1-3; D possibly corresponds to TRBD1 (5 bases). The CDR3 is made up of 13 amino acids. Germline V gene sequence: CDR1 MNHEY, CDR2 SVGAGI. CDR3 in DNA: TGTGCCAGCAGTTACTCCGACGGACACACCTTATATTTT. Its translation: CASSYSDGHTLYF.

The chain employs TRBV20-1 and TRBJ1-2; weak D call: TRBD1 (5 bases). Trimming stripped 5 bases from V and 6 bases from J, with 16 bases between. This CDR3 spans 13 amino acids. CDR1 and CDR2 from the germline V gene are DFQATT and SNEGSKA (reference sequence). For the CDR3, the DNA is TGCAGTGCTCACTTACGGGGGGGTCATGGCTACACCTTC. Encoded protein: CSAHLRGGHGYTF.

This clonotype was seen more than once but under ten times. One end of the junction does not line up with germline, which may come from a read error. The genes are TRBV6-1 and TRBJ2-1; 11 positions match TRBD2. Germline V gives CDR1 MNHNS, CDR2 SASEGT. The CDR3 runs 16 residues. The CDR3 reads CASSVSQLAGANEQFF. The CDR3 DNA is TGTGCTAGCAGTGTATCCCAACTAGCGGGAGCTAATGAGCAGTTCTTC.

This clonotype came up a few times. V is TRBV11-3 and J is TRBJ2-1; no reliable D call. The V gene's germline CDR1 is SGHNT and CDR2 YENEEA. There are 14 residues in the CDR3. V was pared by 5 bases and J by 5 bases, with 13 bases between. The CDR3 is CASSPISVNNEQFF. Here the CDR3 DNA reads TGTGCCAGCAGCCCCATCAGCGTAAACAATGAGCAGTTCTTC. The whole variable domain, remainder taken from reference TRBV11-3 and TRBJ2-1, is EAGVVQSPRYKIIEKKQPVAFWCNPISGHNTLYWYLQNLGQGPELLIRYENEEAVDDSQLPKDRFSAERLKGVDSTLKIQPAELGDSAVYLCASSPISVNNEQFFGPGTRLTVL.

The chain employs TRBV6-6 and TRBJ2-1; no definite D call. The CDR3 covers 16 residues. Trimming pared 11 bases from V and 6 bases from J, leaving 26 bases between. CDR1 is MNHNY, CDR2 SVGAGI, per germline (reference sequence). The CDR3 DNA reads TGTGCCTGCAATTACTCCGCTGGAGCACCGGGCAATGAGCAGTTCTTC. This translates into CACNYSAGAPGNEQFF.

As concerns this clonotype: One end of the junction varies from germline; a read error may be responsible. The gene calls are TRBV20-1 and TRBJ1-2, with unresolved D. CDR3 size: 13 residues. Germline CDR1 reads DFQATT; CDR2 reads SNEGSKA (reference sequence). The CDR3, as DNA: TGCAGTGTTAGAGTGGTCCCTAACTATGGCTACACATTC. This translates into CSVRVVPNYGYTF.

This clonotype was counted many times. The DNA for the CDR3 is TGTGCCACCAGTGACTCCGGGCAGCCCCAGCATTTT. Translated: CATSDSGQPQHF. The chain links TRBV24-1 to TRBJ1-5; D ambiguous. This CDR3 contains 12 residues. The V gene's germline CDR1 is KGHDR and CDR2 SFDVKD. The ends were cut back, 4 bases at V and 7 bases at J, with 7 bases in the middle.

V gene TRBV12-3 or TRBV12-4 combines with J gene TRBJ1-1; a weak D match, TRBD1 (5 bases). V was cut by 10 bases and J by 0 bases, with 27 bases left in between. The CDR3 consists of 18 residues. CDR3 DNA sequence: TGTGCCAACAGCCCTGGGGGTCAGGGTACGTTCTTGAACACTGAAGCTTTCTTT. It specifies CANSPGGQGTFLNTEAFF.

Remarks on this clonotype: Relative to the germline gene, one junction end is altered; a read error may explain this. CDR3 sequence (DNA): TGCAGTGCTCCATTGGTCGGGTCCCAGCATTTC. Translated, it gives CSAPLVGSQHF. The chain links TRBV20-1 to TRBJ1-5; no definite D call. This CDR3 has 11 residues. Germline values: CDR1 DFQATT, CDR2 SNEGSKA (reference sequence).

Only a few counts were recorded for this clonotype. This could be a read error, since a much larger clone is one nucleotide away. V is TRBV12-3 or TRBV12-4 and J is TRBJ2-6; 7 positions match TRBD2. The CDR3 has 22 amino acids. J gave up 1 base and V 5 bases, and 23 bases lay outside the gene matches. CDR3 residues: CASSHRPAFTGGSSSGANVLTF. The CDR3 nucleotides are TGTGCCAGCAGTCACCGGCCTGCCTTTACTGGCGGGAGCAGTTCTGGGGCCAACGTCCTGACTTTC.

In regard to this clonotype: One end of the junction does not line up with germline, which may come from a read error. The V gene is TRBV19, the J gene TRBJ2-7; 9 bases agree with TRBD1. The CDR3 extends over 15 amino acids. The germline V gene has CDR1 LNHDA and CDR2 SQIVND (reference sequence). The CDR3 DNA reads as TGTGCCAGAAGTAAATACGGGACAGGGCGCTACGAGCAGTACTTC. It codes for CARSKYGTGRYEQYF. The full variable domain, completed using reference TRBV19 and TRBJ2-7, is DGGITQSPKYLFRKEGQNVTLSCEQNLNHDAMYWYRQDPGQGLRLIYYSQIVNDFQKGDIAEGYSVSREKKESFPLTVTSAQKNPTAFYLCARSKYGTGRYEQYFGPGTRLTVT.

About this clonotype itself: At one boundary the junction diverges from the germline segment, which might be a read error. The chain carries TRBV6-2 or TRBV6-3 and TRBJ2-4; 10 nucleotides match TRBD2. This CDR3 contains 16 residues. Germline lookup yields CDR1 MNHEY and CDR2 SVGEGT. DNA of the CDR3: TGTGCCAGCAACAACGGACTAGCGGTAGCCAAAAACATTCAGTGTTTC. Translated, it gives CASNNGLAVAKNIQCF.

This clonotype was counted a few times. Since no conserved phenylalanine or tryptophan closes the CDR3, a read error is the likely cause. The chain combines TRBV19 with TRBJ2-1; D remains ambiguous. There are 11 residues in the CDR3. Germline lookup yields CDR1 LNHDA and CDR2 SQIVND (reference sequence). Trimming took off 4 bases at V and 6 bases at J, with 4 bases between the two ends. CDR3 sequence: CASSTPNEQFL. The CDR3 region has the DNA TGTGCCAGTAGTACCCCCAATGAGCAGTTCTTA.

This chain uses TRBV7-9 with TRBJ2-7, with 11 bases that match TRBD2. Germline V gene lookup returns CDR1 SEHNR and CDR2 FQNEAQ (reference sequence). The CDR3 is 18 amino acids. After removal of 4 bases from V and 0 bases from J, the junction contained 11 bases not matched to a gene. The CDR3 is CASSSNLGTSGFSYEQYF. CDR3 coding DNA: TGTGCCAGCAGCTCGAATCTAGGGACTAGCGGTTTCTCCTACGAGCAGTACTTC.

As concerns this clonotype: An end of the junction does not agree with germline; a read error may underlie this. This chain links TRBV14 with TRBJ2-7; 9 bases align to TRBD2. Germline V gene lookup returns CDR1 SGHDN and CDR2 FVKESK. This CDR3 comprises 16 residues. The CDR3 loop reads CARSRAFLAGSYVQYF. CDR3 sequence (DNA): TGTGCCAGAAGCCGAGCGTTTCTAGCGGGATCCTACGTGCAGTACTTC.

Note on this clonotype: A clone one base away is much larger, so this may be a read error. The CDR3 protein is CASSFWTGGSYNEQFF. The CDR3 nucleotides read TGTGCCAGCAGTTTCTGGACTGGCGGGTCCTACAATGAGCAGTTCTTC. The chain combines TRBV12-3 or TRBV12-4 with TRBJ2-1, with D perhaps matching TRBD2 (5 bases). The CDR3 extends over 16 amino acids. Trimming stripped 3 bases from V and 1 base from J, with 13 bases between.

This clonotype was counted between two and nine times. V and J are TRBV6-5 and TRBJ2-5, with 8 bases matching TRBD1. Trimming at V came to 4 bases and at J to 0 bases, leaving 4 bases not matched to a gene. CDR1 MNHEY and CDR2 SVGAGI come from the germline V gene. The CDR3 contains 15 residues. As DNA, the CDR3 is TGTGCCAGCAGTTCCACAGGGGGATACCAAGAGACCCAGTACTTC. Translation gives CASSSTGGYQETQYF.

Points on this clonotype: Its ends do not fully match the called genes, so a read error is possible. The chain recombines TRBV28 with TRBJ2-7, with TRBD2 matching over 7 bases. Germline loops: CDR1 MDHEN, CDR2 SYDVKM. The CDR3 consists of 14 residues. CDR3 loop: CVSSFAGESYEQYF. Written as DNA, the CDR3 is TGTGTCAGCAGTTTTGCGGGAGAGTCATACGAGCAGTACTTC.

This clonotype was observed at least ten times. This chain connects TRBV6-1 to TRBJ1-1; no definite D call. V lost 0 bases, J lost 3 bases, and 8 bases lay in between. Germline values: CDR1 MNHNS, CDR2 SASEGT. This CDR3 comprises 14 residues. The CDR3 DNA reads TGTGCCAGCAGTGAAGCGCCCGCAGACACTGAAGCTTTCTTT. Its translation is CASSEAPADTEAFF.

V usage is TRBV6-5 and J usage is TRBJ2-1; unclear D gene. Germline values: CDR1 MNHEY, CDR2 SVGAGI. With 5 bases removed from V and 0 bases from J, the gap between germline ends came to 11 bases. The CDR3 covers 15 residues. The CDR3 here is CASSGSLNSYNEQFF. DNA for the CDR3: TGTGCCAGCAGTGGAAGCCTAAACTCCTACAATGAGCAGTTCTTC.

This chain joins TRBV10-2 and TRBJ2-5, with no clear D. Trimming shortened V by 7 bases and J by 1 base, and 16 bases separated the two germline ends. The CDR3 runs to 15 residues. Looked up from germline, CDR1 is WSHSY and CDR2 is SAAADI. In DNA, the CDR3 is TGCGCCAGCAAAGTCAATACGGCCCCCCAAGAGACCCAGTACTTC. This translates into CASKVNTAPQETQYF.

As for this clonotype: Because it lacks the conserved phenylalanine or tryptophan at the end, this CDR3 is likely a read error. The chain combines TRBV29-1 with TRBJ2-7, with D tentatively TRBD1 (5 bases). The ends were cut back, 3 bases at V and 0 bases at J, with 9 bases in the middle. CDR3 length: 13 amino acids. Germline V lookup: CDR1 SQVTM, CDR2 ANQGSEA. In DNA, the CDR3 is TGCAGCGTTGATGGCCAGGGCTCCTACGAGCAGTACTCC. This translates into CSVDGQGSYEQYS.

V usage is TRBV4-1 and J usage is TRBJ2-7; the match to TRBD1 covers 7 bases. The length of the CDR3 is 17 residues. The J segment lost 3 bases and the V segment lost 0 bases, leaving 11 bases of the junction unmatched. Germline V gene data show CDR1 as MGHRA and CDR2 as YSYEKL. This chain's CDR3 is CASSQEGHRTGVYEQYF. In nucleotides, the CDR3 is TGCGCCAGCAGCCAAGAGGGTCACAGGACAGGAGTCTACGAGCAGTACTTC.

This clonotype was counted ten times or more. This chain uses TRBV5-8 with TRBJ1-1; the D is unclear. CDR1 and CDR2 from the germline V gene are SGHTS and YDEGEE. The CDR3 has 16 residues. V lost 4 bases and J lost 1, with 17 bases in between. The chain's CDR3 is CASSPNGRRWNTEAFF. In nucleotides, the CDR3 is TGTGCCAGCAGCCCTAATGGACGGAGATGGAACACTGAAGCTTTCTTT.